The 9 T cell receptor beta chains listed next were all sequenced from one sample in a study of regulatory T cells in long-lasting Graves disease. Time point reported: newly diagnosed GD, antithyroid drugs for less than 3 months. Preparation of the TCR library used RNA extracted from PBMCs. Construction of TCR beta libraries relied on iRepertoire HTBI primers and on Arm-PCR targeting CDR3 regions. A single record per CDR3 protein comes from TCRdb applying MiXCR to the multiplex PCR reads. The repertoire consists of about 450,000 distinct CDR3 sequences, with 12% to 15% occurring once and the leading ten covering approximately 15%. This sample also appeared in a second study, on T cells in Graves' hyperthyroidism and ophthalmopathy.

This specimen consisted of peripheral blood mononuclear cells (PBMCs), obtained at new diagnosis, from a patient treated with antithyroid drugs. The receptors were sampled from a woman in her forties or fifties with Graves disease.

In this sample, this clonotype turned up many times. The V gene is TRBV27, the J gene TRBJ2-3, with 10 bases fitting TRBD2. The germline gives CDR1 MNHEY, CDR2 SMNVEV (reference sequence). The CDR3 extends over 20 amino acids. V gave up 1 base and J gave up 2 bases; unmatched junction bases: 15. The CDR3 sequence: CASSLFGPFSGRPSTDTQYF. CDR3 nucleotides: TGTGCCAGCAGTTTATTCGGCCCCTTTAGCGGGAGGCCTTCCACAGATACGCAGTATTTT.

Only a few counts were recorded for this clonotype. The CDR3 is CASNMVGRGNEKLFF. The CDR3 DNA reads as TGTGCCAGCAATATGGTAGGGAGGGGAAATGAAAAACTGTTTTTT. The chain employs TRBV28 and TRBJ1-4; D may be TRBD1 (5 bases). V lost 7 bases to trimming and J lost 5 bases, with 17 bases between them. CDR1 and CDR2 (germline): MDHEN, SYDVKM. This CDR3 is built from 15 residues.

This clonotype was counted ten times or more. The rearrangement links TRBV6-1 to TRBJ2-1; D gene unclear. V was trimmed by 8 bases and J by 0 bases, leaving 11 bases between them. Germline V gene sequence: CDR1 MNHNS, CDR2 SASEGT. This CDR3 region has 14 residues. The CDR3 bases are TGTGCCAGCGGCTCGTCGAGCTCCTACAATGAGCAGTTCTTC. Protein sequence: CASGSSSSYNEQFF.

The chain employs TRBV12-5 and TRBJ1-1, with a tentative D call TRBD1 (5 bases). Trimming removed 4 bases at V and 1 base at J, with 13 bases between. Per the germline V gene, CDR1 is LGHNT and CDR2 is FRNRAP. The CDR3 sequence is 15 residues long. The CDR3 sequence: CASGSPGQGNTEAFF. CDR3 sequence (DNA): TGTGCTAGTGGTTCCCCCGGGCAGGGGAACACTGAAGCTTTCTTT.

This clonotype came up many times. This chain links TRBV3-1 with TRBJ2-3; TRBD1 aligns across 7 bases. The CDR3 contains 16 residues. Germline trimming cut 1 base from V and 2 bases from J; bases unmatched to any gene: 6. Germline values: CDR1 LGHDT, CDR2 YNNKEL (reference sequence). CDR3 region: CASSQGQGLHTDTQYF. The CDR3 region has the DNA TGTGCCAGCAGCCAAGGACAGGGCCTTCACACAGATACGCAGTATTTT.

This clonotype was found many times. The chain joins TRBV24-1 to TRBJ2-1, with D possibly being TRBD1 or TRBD2 (5 bases each). This CDR3 has 16 residues. Germline CDR1 reads KGHDR; CDR2 reads SFDVKD. The V gene lost 0 bases and the J gene lost 8 bases, with 16 bases spanning the gap. The CDR3 region is CATSDLGGAGVDEQFF. For the CDR3, the DNA is TGTGCCACCAGTGATTTGGGGGGAGCTGGGGTGGATGAGCAGTTCTTC.

Worth noting for this clonotype: A clone one base away is much larger, so this may be a read error. The chain uses TRBV7-9 and TRBJ2-5, with 11 positions matching TRBD2. J lost 4 bases, V lost 8 bases, and 9 bases had no gene match. The CDR3 is 15 amino acids. Germline-derived CDR1 and CDR2 are SEHNR and FQNEAQ (reference sequence). The DNA of the CDR3 is TGTGCCAGCGCCCCCGGGCTAGCGGGAGGAGAGACCCAGTACTTC. It is translated as CASAPGLAGGETQYF.

This clonotype was seen a few times. This rearrangement joins TRBV18 to TRBJ2-7, with D maybe TRBD2 (5 bases). Germline assignment: CDR1 KGHSH and CDR2 LQKENI. The CDR3 is 15 amino acids. V was shortened by 1 base and J by 3 bases, with 13 bases between the two germline ends. In nucleotides, the CDR3 is TGTGCCAGCTCACCACTGGAGGCCAGAGACTACGAGCAGTACTTC. Translating it yields CASSPLEARDYEQYF. The whole variable domain, filled in from reference TRBV18 and TRBJ2-7, reads NAGVMQNPRHLVRRRGQEARLRCSPMKGHSHVYWYRQLPEEGLKFMVYLQKENIIDESGMPKERFSAEFPKEGPSILRIQQVVRGDSAAYFCASSPLEARDYEQYFGPGTRLTVT.

This clonotype was detected ten times or more. The J gene is TRBJ2-3, the V gene TRBV7-9; D is unclear. The V end was cut by 5 bases, the J end by 1 base, with 10 bases between. Germline V gene data show CDR1 as SEHNR and CDR2 as FQNEAQ (reference sequence). The CDR3 is 14 residues long. The CDR3: CASSPFDGTDTQYF. The DNA of the CDR3 is TGTGCCAGCAGCCCCTTCGACGGCACAGATACGCAGTATTTT. Full variable domain (rest looked up from reference TRBV7-9 and TRBJ2-3): DTGVSQNPRHKITKRGQNVTFRCDPISEHNRLYWYRQTLGQGPEFLTYFQNEAQLEKSRLLSDRFSAERPKGSFSTLEIQRTEQGDSAMYLCASSPFDGTDTQYFGPGTRLTVL.